This entry lists 22 T cell receptor beta chains sequenced from one sample in a study of blood T cell repertoires in COVID-19. Sequencing was performed with immunoSEQ multiplex PCR; in TCRdb, only in-frame clones are kept and a portion is missing. The sample includes some 59,000 clones, around 80% seen only once; the top ten take roughly a fifth. Sequenced input: peripheral blood. The receptors originated from a young man with COVID-19, enrolled during active disease.

V and J are TRBV5-1 and TRBJ1-2; 10 bases are a match to TRBD1. V trimming: 4 bases; J trimming: 4 bases; junction bases outside the gene matches: 16. Germline V lookup: CDR1 SGHRS, CDR2 YFSETQ. The CDR3 is 18 residues long. CDR3 sequence reads: CASSEVPSHGTGVYGYTF. CDR3 coding DNA: TGCGCCAGCAGCGAAGTCCCCTCTCACGGGACAGGGGTCTATGGCTACACCTTC.

CDR3 coding DNA: TGTGCCAGCAGCATGAGGAGTGGGGAGACCCAGTACTTC. Translated: CASSMRSGETQYF. The V and J genes are TRBV9 and TRBJ2-5; D remains ambiguous. The ends were cut back, 4 bases at V and 5 bases at J, with 12 bases in the middle. Per the germline V gene, CDR1 is SGDLS and CDR2 is YYNGEE. This CDR3 comprises 13 residues.

V gene TRBV4-3 combines with J gene TRBJ2-3; 7 bases align to TRBD2. Germline CDR1 reads LGHNA; CDR2 reads YSLEER. V lost 0 bases, J lost 1 base, and 16 bases stayed unmatched. The CDR3 runs 20 residues. CDR3 amino acids: CASSQDAGGGEYGGTDTQYF. CDR3 DNA: TGCGCCAGCAGCCAAGATGCTGGCGGGGGTGAATACGGCGGCACAGATACGCAGTATTTT.

V usage is TRBV10-1 and J usage is TRBJ1-4; no definite D call. Trimming pared 3 bases from V and 10 bases from J, leaving 12 bases between. CDR1 is WNHNN, CDR2 SYGVQD, per germline (reference sequence). The CDR3 is 13 residues long. CDR3 in DNA: TGCGCCAGCAGTGATAGTGGAGTTGGAAAACTGTTTTTT. Protein product: CASSDSGVGKLFF.

V and J are TRBV7-2 and TRBJ1-1; D gene uncertain. V lost 3 bases, J lost 1 base, and 15 bases lay in between. Germline CDR1 and CDR2: SGHTA and FQGNSA. There are 16 residues in the CDR3. CDR3 coding DNA: TGTGCCAGCAGCTTTCTAGCGCCAGGACCGAACACTGAAGCTTTCTTT. Its translation is CASSFLAPGPNTEAFF.

Here the CDR3 reads CAWSPVTAGGNTIYF. The CDR3 nucleotides read TGTGCCTGGAGCCCCGTAACAGCAGGGGGAAACACCATATATTTT. V usage is TRBV30 and J usage is TRBJ1-3, with D possibly TRBD1 on 5 matching bases. The V end was cut by 3 bases, the J end by 4 bases, with 16 bases between. The CDR3 runs 15 residues. The germline V gene encodes CDR1 GTSNPN and CDR2 SVGIG (reference sequence).

The rearrangement links TRBV28 to TRBJ1-2, with a tentative D call TRBD1 (6 bases). The germline CDR1 and CDR2 sequences are MDHEN and SYDVKM. The germline V and J ends were trimmed by 7 bases and 7 bases, with 22 bases remaining between them. CDR3 length: 15 residues. CDR3 in DNA: TGTGCCAGCACCTTCCCAACAGGGAGAGAGGTTGGCTACACCTTC. This codes for CASTFPTGREVGYTF.

The chain has TRBV30 and TRBJ2-7, with D perhaps TRBD1 (7 bases). Germline loops: CDR1 GTSNPN, CDR2 SVGIG (reference sequence). The V gene lost 1 base and the J gene lost 0 bases, with 19 bases spanning the gap. The CDR3 is 17 amino acids. CDR3 protein: CAWSGLEEGQISYEQYF. The CDR3 nucleotides read TGTGCCTGGAGTGGTCTCGAGGAGGGACAGATCTCCTACGAGCAGTACTTC.

CDR3 DNA: TGTGCCAGCAGCTCCCCCGGGACATCCTACGAGCAGTACTTC. This translates into CASSSPGTSYEQYF. The chain uses TRBV11-3 and TRBJ2-7; TRBD1 might be the D (6 bases). Looked up from germline, CDR1 is SGHNT and CDR2 is YENEEA. The CDR3 is 14 residues long. Between the trimmed V and J ends, which lost 4 bases and 1 base, there was a span of 11 bases. Using reference TRBV11-3 and TRBJ2-7 for the parts outside the CDR3, the full variable domain is EAGVVQSPRYKIIEKKQPVAFWCNPISGHNTLYWYLQNLGQGPELLIRYENEEAVDDSQLPKDRFSAERLKGVDSTLKIQPAELGDSAVYLCASSSPGTSYEQYFGPGTRLTVT.

V is TRBV6-6 and J is TRBJ2-7; D is unclear. The germline V gene has CDR1 MNHNY and CDR2 SVGAGI (reference sequence). The germline V and J ends were trimmed by 6 bases and 7 bases, with 16 bases remaining between them. There are 13 residues in the CDR3. Written as DNA, the CDR3 is TGTGCCAGCAGCCCCAGTGAAAAAAAAGAGCAGTACTTC. Translating gives CASSPSEKKEQYF.

The chain is built from TRBV7-8 and TRBJ1-1; D call uncertain. Between the trimmed V and J ends, which lost 5 bases and 7 bases, there was a span of 8 bases. The CDR3 runs 11 residues. Germline V lookup: CDR1 SGHVS, CDR2 FQNEAQ. CDR3 sequence: CASSQTLEAFF. CDR3 coding DNA: TGTGCCAGCAGCCAAACTCTTGAAGCTTTCTTT.

The rearrangement links TRBV24-1 to TRBJ2-3; possibly TRBD2 for D (6 bases). CDR3 size: 14 residues. Germline CDR1 KGHDR, CDR2 SFDVKD. Trimming took 0 bases from V and 6 from J, leaving 9 bases between them. The CDR3 DNA is TGTGCCACCAGTGATTTGCAGGGACTTGATACGCAGTATTTT. Protein product: CATSDLQGLDTQYF.

V usage is TRBV5-1 and J usage is TRBJ2-7; 9 bases align to TRBD1. This CDR3 spans 14 amino acids. In germline, CDR1 is SGHRS, CDR2 YFSETQ. The ends lost 4 bases at V and 7 bases at J; junction bases unmatched: 9. CDR3 coding DNA: TGCGCCAGCAGCCCCCGGGACAGGGAGGGGGAGCAGTACTTC. Residues: CASSPRDREGEQYF.

Worth noting for this clone: Other nucleotide sequences from this sample produce the same CDR3. The chain combines TRBV6-5 with TRBJ2-7; a weak D match, TRBD2 (5 bases). The CDR3 length is 14 residues. Germline loops: CDR1 MNHEY, CDR2 SVGAGI. V was trimmed by 0 bases and J by 0 bases, leaving 6 bases between them. As DNA, the CDR3 is TGTGCCAGCAGTTACTCGGCGGGCTCCTACGAGCAGTACTTC. The encoded protein is CASSYSAGSYEQYF.

The genes are TRBV5-4 and TRBJ1-1; D unclear. The CDR3 has 14 residues. V lost 2 bases to trimming and J lost 5 bases, with 13 bases between them. Per germline, CDR1 SGHNT and CDR2 YYREEE (reference sequence). The CDR3 spells CASSLDGRATEAFF. Here the CDR3 DNA reads TGTGCCAGCAGCTTAGACGGGAGGGCAACTGAAGCTTTCTTT.

The sample holds a few counts of this clone. The chain uses TRBV7-8 and TRBJ1-6; tentatively, D is TRBD1 (5 bases). Germline V gene lookup returns CDR1 SGHVS and CDR2 FQNEAQ. The germline V and J ends were trimmed by 5 bases and 8 bases, with 7 bases remaining between them. The CDR3 covers 12 residues. The CDR3 spells CASSGDYSPLHF. For the CDR3, the DNA is TGTGCCAGCAGCGGGGACTATTCACCCCTCCACTTT.

The rearrangement joins TRBV5-5 to TRBJ1-2; perhaps TRBD1 as D (6 bases). Germline V gene sequence: CDR1 SGHKS, CDR2 YYEKEE (reference sequence). V was shortened by 2 bases and J by 4 bases, with 15 bases between the two germline ends. The CDR3 is 15 amino acids. The CDR3: CASSLEAGGAYGYTF. The CDR3 DNA is TGTGCCAGCAGCTTAGAAGCCGGGGGGGCCTATGGCTACACCTTC.

V is TRBV27 and J is TRBJ1-4, with D hard to call. The V and J ends lost 4 bases and 7 bases respectively, with 10 bases between them. CDR3 length: 13 residues. CDR1 and CDR2 (germline): MNHEY, SMNVEV (reference sequence). CDR3 in DNA: TGTGCCAGCAGTTCCCCGGGAAGTGAAAAACTGTTTTTT. This encodes CASSSPGSEKLFF.

CDR3 sequence: CASSSGGQVQFF. CDR3 DNA: TGTGCCAGCAGCTCCGGGGGACAGGTCCAGTTCTTC. V is TRBV7-3 and J is TRBJ2-1; TRBD1 aligns across 8 bases. The ends lost 4 bases at V and 13 bases at J; junction bases unmatched: 6. Germline V lookup: CDR1 SGHTA, CDR2 FQGTGA. The CDR3 has 12 amino acids.

The V and J genes are TRBV18 and TRBJ2-3; TRBD2 is a possible D gene (7 bases). Germline values: CDR1 KGHSH, CDR2 LQKENI. The V and J ends lost 3 bases and 0 bases respectively, with 13 bases between them. This CDR3 comprises 16 residues. The CDR3 DNA follows: TGTGCCAGCTCACCTCAAGGGGGGGGTAGCACAGATACGCAGTATTTT. It specifies CASSPQGGGSTDTQYF.

This clone was recorded only once. This chain connects TRBV6-5 to TRBJ1-2; TRBD1 might be the D (6 bases). Germline CDR1 and CDR2: MNHEY and SVGAGI. CDR3 size: 16 residues. The V end was cut by 2 bases, the J end by 13 bases, with 26 bases between. CDR3 sequence: CASSYRRGEGGLVGTF. The CDR3 coding sequence is TGTGCCAGCAGTTACCGAAGGGGGGAGGGCGGCTTGGTTGGCACCTTC.

The chain links TRBV7-9 to TRBJ1-1; possibly TRBD1 for D (5 bases). Trimming pared 5 bases from V and 0 bases from J, leaving 16 bases between. The germline V gene encodes CDR1 SEHNR and CDR2 FQNEAQ (reference sequence). The CDR3 is 16 residues long. The CDR3 here is CASSPIRGTMNTEAFF. For the CDR3, the DNA is TGTGCCAGCAGCCCAATCCGGGGGACTATGAACACTGAAGCTTTCTTT.